The next 7 T cell receptor beta chains were all read from a single sample in a study of blood T cell repertoires in COVID-19. Clones were read by immunoSEQ multiplex PCR, and TCRdb kept only the in-frame ones, dropping some. This table has 200,000 to 250,000 clones, roughly 76% appearing once. Sequencing used peripheral blood. Receptors originate from an elderly woman with COVID-19, enrolled during active disease.

This clone has only one observation. The sample carries other DNA sequences with the same CDR3. The chain is built from TRBV9 and TRBJ1-2; 9 nucleotides agree with TRBD1. The ends lost 3 bases at V and 0 bases at J; junction bases unmatched: 3. This CDR3 is built from 15 residues. Germline values: CDR1 SGDLS, CDR2 YYNGEE. CDR3 nucleotide sequence: TGTGCCAGCAGCGCCCGACAGGGGGCTAACTATGGCTACACCTTC. It is translated as CASSARQGANYGYTF.

V and J are TRBV30 and TRBJ2-5; a weak D match, TRBD1 (6 bases). V dropped 3 bases and J dropped 3 bases, with 11 bases sitting between them. The CDR3 has 13 residues. Germline lookup yields CDR1 GTSNPN and CDR2 SVGIG (reference sequence). The CDR3 sequence: CAWSGTGKETQYF. The CDR3 nucleotides read TGTGCCTGGAGCGGAACAGGGAAAGAGACCCAGTACTTC.

The chain joins TRBV9 to TRBJ1-6; 8 nucleotides agree with TRBD1. J was trimmed by 13 bases and V by 4 bases; bases with no gene match: 7. Per the germline V gene, CDR1 is SGDLS and CDR2 is YYNGEE. This CDR3 has 13 amino acids. CDR3 sequence: CASSSRTGPPLHF. CDR3 DNA sequence: TGTGCCAGCAGCTCAAGGACAGGGCCGCCCCTCCACTTT.

This sequence joins TRBV9 and TRBJ1-1; 9 bases line up with TRBD1. The V and J ends lost 4 bases and 1 base, in that order; junction bases with no gene match: 8. Germline V CDR1 and CDR2: SGDLS, YYNGEE. The CDR3 consists of 16 residues. This chain's CDR3 is CASSLGQGRRNTEAFF. CDR3 sequence (DNA): TGTGCCAGCAGCCTTGGACAGGGGAGACGGAACACTGAAGCTTTCTTT.

V usage is TRBV6-5 and J usage is TRBJ1-2, with D possibly matching TRBD1 (5 bases). This CDR3 contains 13 residues. Trimming took off 7 bases at V and 4 bases at J, with 13 bases between the two ends. The germline V gene has CDR1 MNHEY and CDR2 SVGAGI. The CDR3 DNA sequence: TGTGCCAGCACTAGGGACTCAAGCTATGGCTACACCTTC. It specifies CASTRDSSYGYTF.

The V and J genes are TRBV28 and TRBJ2-5; TRBD1 might be the D (5 bases). CDR3 size: 16 residues. Germline loops: CDR1 MDHEN, CDR2 SYDVKM. V lost 4 bases, J lost 4 bases, and 19 bases lay in between. The chain's CDR3 is CASSSRKGSDPETQYF. The CDR3 DNA reads TGTGCCAGCAGTTCCCGCAAGGGGTCGGACCCAGAGACCCAGTACTTC.

The CDR3 reads CASSREGGVLEKLFF. As DNA, the CDR3 is TGTGCCAGCAGCAGGGAAGGGGGCGTTTTGGAAAAACTGTTTTTT. The chain employs TRBV7-9 and TRBJ1-4; 7 bases match TRBD1. This CDR3 comprises 15 residues. CDR1 SEHNR and CDR2 FQNEAQ come from the germline V gene (reference sequence). V dropped 5 bases and J dropped 8; count of bases not matched to a gene: 11.